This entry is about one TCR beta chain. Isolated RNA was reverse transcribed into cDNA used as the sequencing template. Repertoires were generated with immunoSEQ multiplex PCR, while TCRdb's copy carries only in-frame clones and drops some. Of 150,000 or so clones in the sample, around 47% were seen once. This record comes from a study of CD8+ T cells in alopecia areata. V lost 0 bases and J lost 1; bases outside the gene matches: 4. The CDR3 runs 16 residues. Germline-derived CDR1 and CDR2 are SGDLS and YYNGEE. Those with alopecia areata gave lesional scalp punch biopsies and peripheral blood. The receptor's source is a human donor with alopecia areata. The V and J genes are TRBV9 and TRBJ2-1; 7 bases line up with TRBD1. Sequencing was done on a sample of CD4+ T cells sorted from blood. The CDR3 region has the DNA TGTGCCAGCAGCGTAGTAGGGGGCTCTTCCTACAATGAGCAGTTCTTC. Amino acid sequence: CASSVVGGSSYNEQFF.